Listed below are T cell receptor beta chains from one sample, sequenced in a study of blood T cell repertoires in COVID-19. Sequencing was performed with immunoSEQ multiplex PCR; in TCRdb, only in-frame clones are kept and a portion is missing. The table includes some 300,000 clones, roughly 91% detected once. The material sequenced was PBMCs or T cells enriched from blood (not recorded which). These receptors came from a woman in her twenties or thirties who had recovered from COVID-19. Both conserved end residues are part of each CDR3. A D gene is named only where the DNA matches it firmly. Size is omitted from some rows. Given values are once, few, many or a class for expanded clones.

d_call	v_call	j_call	clone_size	cdr3_aa	cdr3_nt
TRBD2	TRBV4-1	TRBJ2-7	once	CASSQDAREGSYEQYF	TGCGCCAGCAGCCAAGATGCGCGGGAGGGCTCCTACGAGCAGTACTTC
TRBD2	TRBV7-2	TRBJ2-1	.	CASSPRTSGYNEQFF	TGTGCCAGCAGCCCTCGGACTAGCGGGTACAATGAGCAGTTCTTC
.	TRBV6-6	TRBJ1-2	once	CASRAGPGHTF	TGTGCCAGCAGAGCGGGCCCAGGACACACCTTC
TRBD2	TRBV19	TRBJ2-3	.	CASSILTSGQVDTQYF	TGTGCCAGTAGTATTTTAACTAGCGGACAAGTAGATACGCAGTATTTT
.	TRBV28	TRBJ2-1	.	CASSTLGEAYNEQFF	TGTGCCAGCAGTACCCTCGGGGAGGCATACAATGAGCAGTTCTTC
TRBD1	TRBV9	TRBJ2-7	few	CASSGDRGPYEQYF	TGTGCCAGCAGCGGGGACAGGGGACCCTACGAGCAGTACTTC
.	TRBV4-1	TRBJ2-7	.	CASSQGTVYEQYF	TGCGCCAGCAGCCAAGGGACAGTCTACGAGCAGTACTTC
.	TRBV2	TRBJ1-2	.	CASSINRLGYTF	TGTGCCAGCAGTATTAACAGGTTAGGCTACACCTTC
.	TRBV18	TRBJ2-3	.	CASSPPRLSTDTQYF	TGTGCCAGCTCACCACCGAGGTTAAGCACAGATACGCAGTATTTT
.	TRBV10-2	TRBJ1-1	.	CASSLQGNTEAFF	TGCGCCAGCAGTTTACAGGGTAACACTGAAGCTTTCTTT
.	TRBV12-3/TRBV12-4	TRBJ1-1	.	CASNRSPGAEAFF	TGTGCCAGCAACCGGTCGCCCGGGGCTGAAGCTTTCTTT
TRBD1	TRBV28	TRBJ1-5	.	CASRRTGGRQQPQHF	TGTGCCAGCAGGCGTACAGGGGGCCGCCAGCAGCCCCAGCATTTT
.	TRBV18	TRBJ2-7	.	CASSRLEDEQYF	TGTGCCAGCTCAAGGCTAGAGGACGAGCAGTACTTC
TRBD2	TRBV7-9	TRBJ2-7	.	CASSLSGTSVTVPYEQYF	TGTGCCAGCAGCCTCTCCGGGACTAGCGTTACGGTCCCCTACGAGCAGTACTTC
.	TRBV3-1/TRBV3-2	TRBJ2-2	.	CASSQRQFTGELFF	TGTGCCAGCAGCCAAAGACAGTTCACCGGGGAGCTGTTTTTT
TRBD2	TRBV19	TRBJ2-7	.	CASSIVWTGTSATARQYF	TGTGCCAGTAGTATAGTTTGGACCGGGACTAGCGCGACCGCCCGCCAGTACTTC